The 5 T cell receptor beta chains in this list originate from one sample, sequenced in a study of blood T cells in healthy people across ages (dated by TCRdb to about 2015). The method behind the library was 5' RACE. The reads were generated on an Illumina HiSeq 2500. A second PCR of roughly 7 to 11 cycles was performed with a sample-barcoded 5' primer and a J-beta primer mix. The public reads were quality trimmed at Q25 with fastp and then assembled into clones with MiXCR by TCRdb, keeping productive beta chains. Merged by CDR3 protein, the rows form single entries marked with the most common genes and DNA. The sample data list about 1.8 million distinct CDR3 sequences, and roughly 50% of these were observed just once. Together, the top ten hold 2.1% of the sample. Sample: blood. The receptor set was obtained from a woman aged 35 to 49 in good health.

The CDR3 protein is CASSAPRTSGQSTDTQYF. The CDR3 DNA reads as TGCGCCAGCAGTGCCCCTCGGACTAGCGGACAAAGCACAGATACGCAGTATTTT. The chain employs TRBV5-1 and TRBJ2-3; 10 bases line up with TRBD2. V was clipped by 5 bases and J by 0 bases; unmatched bases: 12. Per the germline V gene, CDR1 is SGHRS and CDR2 is YFSETQ. This CDR3 region has 18 residues.

CDR3 sequence (DNA): TGCAGTGCTAGAGATCTCCGGTACGAGCAGTACTTC. This codes for CSARDLRYEQYF. This chain connects TRBV20-1 to TRBJ2-7, with no clear D. Between the trimmed V and J ends, which lost 0 bases and 4 bases, there was a span of 7 bases. The CDR3 runs 12 residues. From germline, CDR1 is DFQATT and CDR2 SNEGSKA (reference sequence).

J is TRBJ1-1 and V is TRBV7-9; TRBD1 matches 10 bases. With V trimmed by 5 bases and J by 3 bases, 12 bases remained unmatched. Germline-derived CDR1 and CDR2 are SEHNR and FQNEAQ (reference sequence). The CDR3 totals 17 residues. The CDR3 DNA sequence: TGTGCCAGCAGCCCCCTCGGGGGGACAGGGGTTGACACTGAAGCTTTCTTT. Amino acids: CASSPLGGTGVDTEAFF.

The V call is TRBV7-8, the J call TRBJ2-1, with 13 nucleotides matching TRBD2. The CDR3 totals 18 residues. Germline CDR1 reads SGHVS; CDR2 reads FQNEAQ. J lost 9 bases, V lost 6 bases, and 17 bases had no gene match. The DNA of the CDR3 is TGTGCCAGCAGTTCGCTCGCAATACTAGCGGGGGGGCTTAGTGAGCAGTTCTTC. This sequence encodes CASSSLAILAGGLSEQFF.

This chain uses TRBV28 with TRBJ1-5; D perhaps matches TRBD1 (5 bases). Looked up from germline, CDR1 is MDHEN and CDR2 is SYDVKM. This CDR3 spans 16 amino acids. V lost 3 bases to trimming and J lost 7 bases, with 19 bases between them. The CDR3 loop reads CASSFAGHISGQPQHF. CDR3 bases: TGTGCCAGCAGTTTTGCCGGACACATCTCAGGGCAGCCCCAGCATTTT.